This TCR beta chain was found in a study of blood T cells in healthy people across ages (dated by TCRdb to the mid-2010s). About the investigation overall: In model experiments, template switching captured roughly one uniquely barcoded TCR beta cDNA molecule for every two T cells. To avoid experimental bias, donors of different ages were distributed randomly across sequencing lanes. The donors were split into four age groups: young (average approximately 16 years), middle-aged (39), aged (approximately 60) and long-lived (approximately 80). Using the same blood draw, the study looked at two additional independent replicas of 1 million unique cDNA reads for two donors, one aged 18 to 29 and the other aged 80 or older. Using deep sequencing normalized with unique cDNA molecular identifiers, the study measured how TCR beta repertoire diversity changes with age.

With respect to this clonotype: There is no known antigen for this receptor. Germline and junction disagree at one end, which may indicate a read error.

What the study reported, not specific to this receptor: Compared with the aged group, the long-lived group had more naive CD4+ T cells, fewer expanded clones and increased TCR diversity, suggesting age selection. Because donor CMV infection status was unknown, age-related changes in expanded clonotypes were potentially confounded. Total diversity estimates from one million sequenced T cells were considered lower bounds and underestimates. Observed TCR beta diversity per million T cells fell roughly linearly with age, and a significant reduction was already apparent by age about 38. Since profiling was done on bulk unsorted PBMCs, naive and antigen-experienced compartments could not be conclusively compared. A strong correlation was found between observed TCR beta diversity and the percentage of naive T cells measured by flow cytometry.

The library was generated by 5' RACE. Sequencing relied on an Illumina HiSeq 2500. The second PCR ran for roughly 7 to 12 cycles and used a J-beta primer mix along with a sample-barcoded 5' primer. Each TCR beta cDNA molecule received a unique molecular identifier from a template-switch 5' adaptor carrying 12 random nucleotides. Each sample yielded at least 2.5 million CDR3-containing paired-end reads. All of the RNA was converted into first-strand cDNA using the Mint cDNA synthesis kit, with a TRBC-specific oligonucleotide serving as the primer. After uracil-DNA glycosylase treatment, a first 18-cycle PCR used universal primers M1SS and BC2_uni_R on all cDNA. In the original analysis: Normalization of each sample was performed by random selection of 1 million high-quality reads, each carrying a distinct molecular identifier. Reads with shared molecular identifiers were discarded instead of being binned into consensus sequences. CDR3 identification, clonotype clustering and error correction used MiTCR with a Q25 quality threshold and the strictest error-elimination algorithm. A nonparametric unseen species model using Euler transformation provided a lower-bound estimate of total TCR beta diversity. TCRdb reanalyzed the raw reads on its own, using fastp at Q25 for trimming and MiXCR for clone calling, and kept in-frame beta chains. Each entry merges the rows of one CDR3 protein and shows their most common DNA and genes. TCRdb, not the authors, supplied the V and J calls. The sample yields 700,000 to 950,000 distinct CDR3 sequences; about 40% were counted once. 20% of the sample goes to the ten largest clones.

Via the germline V gene, CDR1 is LGHNA and CDR2 YNFKEQ. CDR3 length: 14 amino acids, cysteine to phenylalanine. The retained sequence is limited to the CDR3, 42 bases, with the frame set at the first base. The roughly 42 donors, aged 6 to 90 years, were systemically healthy Caucasian individuals from Russia. Each donor gave 9 to 10 milliliters of peripheral blood, collected into EDTA-treated Vacutainer tubes. PBMCs were isolated by Ficoll-Paque density-gradient centrifugation, with at least 7 million obtained per sample. Total RNA was extracted from PBMCs with Trizol reagent, with at least 6 micrograms obtained per sample. For every donor, an aliquot of PBMCs went through flow cytometry to measure the percentages of naive CD45RAhigh/CD27high T cells.

The TCR sequence derives from a woman aged 55-69 years in good health. Sample: blood. The V and J genes are TRBV4-2 and TRBJ2-1; 8 central bases correspond to TRBD1. The CDR3 has the sequence CANSQPTGANEQFF. Read as DNA, the sequence is TGTGCCAACAGCCAACCGACAGGGGCTAATGAGCAGTTCTTC.